These 5 T cell receptor beta chains share one sample of origin, sequenced in a study of T cells after yellow fever vaccination. From the 5' RACE reads, TCRdb called clonotypes with MiXCR, one entry per CDR3 protein. The sample has 200,000 or so distinct CDR3 sequences, roughly 6.3% seen once. Sequenced material: CD4+ T cells sorted from PBMCs, taken on the day of the yellow fever booster vaccination. These receptors all come from a man aged 25-45 years who received the YFV17D yellow fever vaccine.

This clonotype was seen many times. The rearrangement uses TRBV3-1 and TRBJ2-4; unclear D gene. Germline V gene sequence: CDR1 LGHDT, CDR2 YNNKEL (reference sequence). Trimming cost V 1 base and J 0 bases, with 10 bases left between them. This CDR3 contains 16 residues. This CDR3 is CASSQVRSLAKNIQYF. Written as DNA, the CDR3 is TGTGCCAGCAGCCAAGTTAGATCCCTAGCCAAAAACATTCAGTACTTC. The full variable domain, its missing parts supplied by reference TRBV3-1 and TRBJ2-4, is DTAVSQTPKYLVTQMGNDKSIKCEQNLGHDTMYWYKQDSKKFLKIMFSYNNKELIINETVPNRFSPKSPDKAHLNLHINSLELGDSAVYFCASSQVRSLAKNIQYFGAGTRLSVL.

As to this clonotype: With a much larger clone just one base away, this may be a read error. The chain recombines TRBV21-1 with TRBJ2-3. TRBV21-1 is recorded as a pseudogene. This CDR3 is built from 14 residues. The CDR3 region is CASSPRASIDTQYF. The CDR3 DNA reads TGTGCCAGCAGCCCAAGGGCCAGCATAGATACGCAGTATTTT.

The chain links TRBV20-1 to TRBJ2-5; D tentatively fits TRBD1 or TRBD2 (5 bases each). The V and J ends lost 0 bases and 0 bases respectively, with 11 bases between them. The germline gives CDR1 DFQATT, CDR2 SNEGSKA (reference sequence). CDR3 size: 15 residues. The CDR3 is CSARDGTDHQETQYF. The CDR3 DNA reads as TGCAGTGCTAGAGATGGGACGGATCACCAAGAGACCCAGTACTTC.

This clonotype turned up a few times. V usage is TRBV18 and J usage is TRBJ1-4; D unclear. The CDR3 is 13 residues long. Germline CDR1 is KGHSH and CDR2 is LQKENI. V was pared by 2 bases and J by 5 bases, with 6 bases between. CDR3 bases: TGTGCCAGCTCACCAAACGGAAATGAAAAACTGTTTTTT. Translating it yields CASSPNGNEKLFF.

This clonotype has a count of ten or more. The rearrangement uses TRBV30 and TRBJ2-2, with 10 bases identical to TRBD2. The CDR3 runs 14 residues. Germline assignment: CDR1 GTSNPN and CDR2 SVGIG (reference sequence). The V gene end was trimmed by 3 bases and the J gene end by 6 bases; junction bases not matched to a gene: 4. The CDR3 sequence: CAWRLAGESGELFF. CDR3 sequence (DNA): TGTGCCTGGAGGCTAGCGGGAGAGTCCGGGGAGCTGTTTTTT.